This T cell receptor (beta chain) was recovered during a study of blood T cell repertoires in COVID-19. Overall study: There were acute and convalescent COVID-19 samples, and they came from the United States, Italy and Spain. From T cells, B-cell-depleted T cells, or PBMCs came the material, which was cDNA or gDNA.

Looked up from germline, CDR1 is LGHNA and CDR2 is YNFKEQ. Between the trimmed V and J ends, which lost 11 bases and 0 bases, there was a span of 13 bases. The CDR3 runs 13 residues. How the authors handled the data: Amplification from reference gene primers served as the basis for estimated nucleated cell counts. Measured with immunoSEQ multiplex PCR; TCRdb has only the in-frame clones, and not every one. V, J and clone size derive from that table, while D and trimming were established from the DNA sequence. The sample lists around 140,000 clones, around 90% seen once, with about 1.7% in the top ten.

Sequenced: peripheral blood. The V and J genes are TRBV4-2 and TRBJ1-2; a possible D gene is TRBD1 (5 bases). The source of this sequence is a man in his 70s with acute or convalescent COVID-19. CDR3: CAGRQPANYGYTF. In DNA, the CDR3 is TGTGCCGGACGACAGCCAGCTAACTATGGCTACACCTTC.